This TCR beta chain was captured in a study of blood T cell repertoires in COVID-19 (TCRdb year 2020). Background on the whole study: Samples covering the acute and convalescent phases of COVID-19 were provided by collaborators in the United States, Italy and Spain. HLA class I and class II types, where available, came from metadata supplied by the sample provider rather than from assay-based typing. The repertoires were released in a freely available public database intended as a resource for research on the immune response to SARS-CoV-2. Samples were obtained from the ongoing ImmuneRACE study (first 160 participants) and from 950 to 1,500 subjects provided by 6 global collaborators. Subjects who had been exposed to COVID-19, were actively infected with it, or had recovered from it provided the deeply sampled blood TCRbeta repertoires that made up the dataset. Nearly every sample came with metadata listing a de-identified subject ID, COVID-19 status, age in years and sex. The prospective study material was composed of cDNA or gDNA derived from T cells, B-cell-depleted T cells, or PBMCs. General conclusions and limits of the study: The amount of clinical and demographic metadata varied by source and participant and was provided uncurated.

Each collaborating institution followed its own protocols to collect whole blood in K2EDTA tubes. For TCRbeta analysis, collaborator samples were shipped as frozen whole blood, as isolated PBMCs, or as DNA extracted from either sample type. TCRbeta CDR3 regions were amplified from genomic DNA by means of the immunoSEQ Assay, a bias-controlled multiplex PCR. In the paper's pipeline: The number of nucleated cells in each sample was estimated by amplification of reference gene primers within the assay. To quantify the absolute abundance of each unique TCRbeta CDR3 rearrangement, sequence reads were collapsed and filtered. For each sample, productive Simpson clonality was calculated by taking the square root of Simpson's diversity index across productive rearrangements. TCRdb's version of the immuneACCESS table is confined to in-frame rearrangements and falls short of the full clone set. An unresolved V gene accounts for under half of the shortfall where checked; the remainder is of unknown origin. For V, J and clone size, that table is used; D and trimming come from the DNA. Across this sample there are a few hundred thousand clones, with roughly 86% seen only once. Jointly, the top ten make up about 8.5% of the sample.

There are 17 amino acids in the CDR3, from cysteine to phenylalanine inclusive. Only the CDR3 part of the read is kept: 51 bases, read in frame from the first base. CDR1 and CDR2 are drawn from the germline V gene: MNHEY, SVGEGT. Trimmed from V: 2 bases; trimmed from J: 6 bases; junction bases lacking a gene match: 12. As to this clone: It lacks a known antigen. No per-base quality is available; no much larger clone lies one base away.

The clonotype comes from a man between 18 and 29 years old with active or convalescent COVID-19. The sequence is built from TRBV6-2 or TRBV6-3 and TRBJ1-5; a stretch of 8 junction bases matches TRBD1. What was sequenced was peripheral blood. The nucleotide sequence reads TGTGCCAGCAGTTACGGAAGGGCAGGGGGCTACGGTCAGCCCCAGCATTTT. It is translated as CASSYGRAGGYGQPQHF.